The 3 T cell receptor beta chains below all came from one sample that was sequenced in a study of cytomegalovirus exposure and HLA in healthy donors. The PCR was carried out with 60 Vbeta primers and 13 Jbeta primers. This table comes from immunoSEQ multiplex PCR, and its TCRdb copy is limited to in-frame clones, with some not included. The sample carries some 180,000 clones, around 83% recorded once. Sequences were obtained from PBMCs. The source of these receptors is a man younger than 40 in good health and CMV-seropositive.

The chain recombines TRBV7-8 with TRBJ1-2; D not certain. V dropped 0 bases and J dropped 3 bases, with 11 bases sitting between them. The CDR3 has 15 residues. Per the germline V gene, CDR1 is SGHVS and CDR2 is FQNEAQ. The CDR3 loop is CASSLARGGDYGYTF. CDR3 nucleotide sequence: TGTGCCAGCAGCTTAGCGCGAGGCGGGGACTATGGCTACACCTTC.

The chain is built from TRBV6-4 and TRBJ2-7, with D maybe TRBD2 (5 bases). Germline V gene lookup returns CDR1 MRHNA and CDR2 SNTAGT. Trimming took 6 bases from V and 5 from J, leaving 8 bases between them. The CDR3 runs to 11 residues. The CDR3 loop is CASRGENEQYV. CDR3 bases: TGTGCCAGCAGGGGAGAAAACGAGCAGTACGTC.

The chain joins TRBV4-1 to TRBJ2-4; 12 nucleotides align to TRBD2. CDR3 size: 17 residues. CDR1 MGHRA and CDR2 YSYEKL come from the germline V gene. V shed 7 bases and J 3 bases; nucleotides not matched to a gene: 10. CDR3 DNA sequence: TGCGCCAGCACCCTTGGACTAGCGGGATTGGACAAAAACATTCAGTACTTC. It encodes CASTLGLAGLDKNIQYF.